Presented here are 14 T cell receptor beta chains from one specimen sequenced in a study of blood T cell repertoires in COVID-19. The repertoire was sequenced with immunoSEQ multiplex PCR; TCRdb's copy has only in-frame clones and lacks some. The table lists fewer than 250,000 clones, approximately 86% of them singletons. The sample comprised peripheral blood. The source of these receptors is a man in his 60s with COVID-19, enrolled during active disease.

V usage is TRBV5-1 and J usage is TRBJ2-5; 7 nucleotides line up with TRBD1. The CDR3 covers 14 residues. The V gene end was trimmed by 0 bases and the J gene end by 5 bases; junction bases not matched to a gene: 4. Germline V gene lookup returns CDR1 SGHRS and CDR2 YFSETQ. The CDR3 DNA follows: TGCGCCAGCAGCTTGGAGGGGGCGCAGGAGACCCAGTACTTC. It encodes CASSLEGAQETQYF.

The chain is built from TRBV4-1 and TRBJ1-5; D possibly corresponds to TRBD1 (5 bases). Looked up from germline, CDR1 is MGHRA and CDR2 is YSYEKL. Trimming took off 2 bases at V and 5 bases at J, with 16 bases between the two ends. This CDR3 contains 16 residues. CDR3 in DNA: TGCGCCAGCAGCCAAACCGGGGGGGGGAGAGATCAGCCCCAGCATTTT. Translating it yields CASSQTGGGRDQPQHF.

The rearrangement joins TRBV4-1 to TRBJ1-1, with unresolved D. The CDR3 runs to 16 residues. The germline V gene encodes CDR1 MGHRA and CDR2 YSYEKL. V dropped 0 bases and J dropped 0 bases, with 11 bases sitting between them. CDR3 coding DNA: TGCGCCAGCAGCCAAGAAACTCTCCTTATGAACACTGAAGCTTTCTTT. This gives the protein CASSQETLLMNTEAFF.

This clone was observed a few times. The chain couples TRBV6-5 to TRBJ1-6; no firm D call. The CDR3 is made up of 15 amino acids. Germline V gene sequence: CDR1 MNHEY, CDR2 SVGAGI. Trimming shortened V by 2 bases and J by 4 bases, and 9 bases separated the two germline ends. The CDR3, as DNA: TGTGCCAGCAGTTACCGGACTTCATATAATTCACCCCTCCACTTT. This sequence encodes CASSYRTSYNSPLHF.

CDR3 nucleotides: TGCAGCGTTGAGGCTAGCGGGAGACCGTTCTACAATGAGCAGTTCTTC. This translates into CSVEASGRPFYNEQFF. The chain links TRBV29-1 to TRBJ2-1, with 10 bases lining up with TRBD2. CDR1 and CDR2 from the germline V gene are SQVTM and ANQGSEA. The trim removed 3 bases at V and 3 bases at J, leaving 8 bases unmatched. This CDR3 is built from 16 residues.

The CDR3 loop is CASSQGGGWNTEAFF. CDR3 in DNA: TGTGCCAGCAGTCAAGGTGGAGGGTGGAACACTGAAGCTTTCTTT. This chain links TRBV11-1 with TRBJ1-1; no clear D. Looked up from germline, CDR1 is SGHAT and CDR2 is FQDESV (reference sequence). The V end lost 6 bases, the J end lost 1 base, and 15 bases lay between the germline ends. The CDR3 runs 15 residues.

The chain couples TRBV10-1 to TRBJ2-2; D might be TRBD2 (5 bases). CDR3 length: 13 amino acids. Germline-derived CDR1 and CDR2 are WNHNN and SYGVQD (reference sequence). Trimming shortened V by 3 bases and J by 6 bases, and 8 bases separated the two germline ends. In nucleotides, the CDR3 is TGCGCCAGCAGTGAAGGGCGGGCCGGGGAGCTGTTTTTT. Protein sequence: CASSEGRAGELFF.

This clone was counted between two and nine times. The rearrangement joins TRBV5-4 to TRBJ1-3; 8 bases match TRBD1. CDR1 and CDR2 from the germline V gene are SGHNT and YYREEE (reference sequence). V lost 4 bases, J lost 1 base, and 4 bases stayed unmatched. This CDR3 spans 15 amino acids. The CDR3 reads CASSPTGVSGNTIYF. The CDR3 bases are TGTGCCAGCAGCCCGACAGGGGTTTCTGGAAACACCATATATTTT.

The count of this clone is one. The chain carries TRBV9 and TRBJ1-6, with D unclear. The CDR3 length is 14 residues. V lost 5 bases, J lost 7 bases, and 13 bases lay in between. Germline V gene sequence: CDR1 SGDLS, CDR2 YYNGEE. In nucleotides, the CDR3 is TGTGCCAGCAGTGTGAACACGCAGAATTCACCCCTCCACTTT. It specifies CASSVNTQNSPLHF.

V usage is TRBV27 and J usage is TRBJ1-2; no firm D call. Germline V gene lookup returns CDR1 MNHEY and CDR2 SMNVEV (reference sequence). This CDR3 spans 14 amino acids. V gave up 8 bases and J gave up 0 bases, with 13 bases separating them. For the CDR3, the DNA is TGTGCCAGCGCAAGGCAGGACTCTAACTATGGCTACACCTTC. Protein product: CASARQDSNYGYTF.

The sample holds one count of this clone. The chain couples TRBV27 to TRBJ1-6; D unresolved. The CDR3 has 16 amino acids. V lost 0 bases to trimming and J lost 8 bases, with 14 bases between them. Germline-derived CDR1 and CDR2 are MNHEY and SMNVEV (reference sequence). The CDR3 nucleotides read TGTGCCAGCAGTTTATCGGGTCGGTGGGCCGATTCACCCCTCCACTTT. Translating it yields CASSLSGRWADSPLHF.

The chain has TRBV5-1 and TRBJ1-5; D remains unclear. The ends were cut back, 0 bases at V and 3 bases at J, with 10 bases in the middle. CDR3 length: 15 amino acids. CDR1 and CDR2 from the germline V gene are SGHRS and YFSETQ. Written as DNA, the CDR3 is TGCGCCAGCAGCTTGGGCTGGCAGGACAATCAGCCCCAGCATTTT. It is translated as CASSLGWQDNQPQHF.

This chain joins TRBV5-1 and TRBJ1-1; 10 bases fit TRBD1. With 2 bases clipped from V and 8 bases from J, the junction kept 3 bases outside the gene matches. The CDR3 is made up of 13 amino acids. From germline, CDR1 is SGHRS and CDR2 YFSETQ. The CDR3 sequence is CASSFRDRGEAFF. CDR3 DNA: TGCGCCAGCAGCTTCCGGGACAGGGGAGAAGCTTTCTTT. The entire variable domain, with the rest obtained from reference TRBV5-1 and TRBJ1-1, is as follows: KAGVTQTPRYLIKTRGQQVTLSCSPISGHRSVSWYQQTPGQGLQFLFEYFSETQRNKGNFPGRFSGRQFSNSRSEMNVSTLELGDSALYLCASSFRDRGEAFFGQGTRLTVV.

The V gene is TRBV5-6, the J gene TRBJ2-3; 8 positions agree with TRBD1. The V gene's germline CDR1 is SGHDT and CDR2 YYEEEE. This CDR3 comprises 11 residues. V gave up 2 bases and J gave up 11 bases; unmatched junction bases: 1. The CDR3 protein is CASSFGTGQYF. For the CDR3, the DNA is TGTGCCAGCAGCTTTGGGACAGGGCAGTATTTT.